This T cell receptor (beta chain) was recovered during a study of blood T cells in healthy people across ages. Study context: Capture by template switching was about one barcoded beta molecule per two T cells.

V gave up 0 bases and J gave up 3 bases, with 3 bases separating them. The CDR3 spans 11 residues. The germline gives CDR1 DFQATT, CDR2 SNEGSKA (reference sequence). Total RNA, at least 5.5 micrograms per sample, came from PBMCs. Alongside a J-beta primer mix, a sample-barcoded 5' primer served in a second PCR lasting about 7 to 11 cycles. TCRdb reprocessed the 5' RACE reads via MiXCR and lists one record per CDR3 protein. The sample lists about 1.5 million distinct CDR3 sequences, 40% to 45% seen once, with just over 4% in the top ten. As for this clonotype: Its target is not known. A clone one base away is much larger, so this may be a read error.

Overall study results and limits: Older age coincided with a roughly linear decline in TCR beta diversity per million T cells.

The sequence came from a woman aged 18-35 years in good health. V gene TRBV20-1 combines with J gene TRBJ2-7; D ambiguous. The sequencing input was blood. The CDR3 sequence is CSARDYYEQYF. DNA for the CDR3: TGCAGTGCTAGAGATTACTACGAGCAGTACTTC.